These T cell receptor beta chains were read from a single sample in a study of blood T cell repertoires in COVID-19. The assay was immunoSEQ multiplex PCR, and TCRdb's table has in-frame clones only and misses some. The table lists 150,000 to 160,000 clones, more than 85% of them singletons. The sequencing sample was made of peripheral blood. The source of these receptors is a woman aged 65 to 85 with acute or convalescent COVID-19. Both conserved end residues are part of each CDR3. The D gene is left open where the match is weak. Size is stated for part of the rows, as once, few or many counts, or as a class when the clone is expanded.

D gene: NA
V gene: TRBV10-3
J gene: TRBJ1-2
clone size: NA
CDR3 protein: CAISESRGEGYTF
CDR3 DNA: TGTGCCATCAGTGAGTCCCGGGGAGAGGGCTACACCTTC

D gene: TRBD2
V gene: TRBV2
J gene: TRBJ2-7
clone size: NA
CDR3 protein: CASSEPTSGSTSSYEQYF
CDR3 DNA: TGTGCCAGCAGTGAGCCGACTAGCGGCTCTACCAGCTCCTACGAGCAGTACTTC

D gene: NA
V gene: TRBV19
J gene: TRBJ1-1
clone size: NA
CDR3 protein: CASSISVETGRAFF
CDR3 DNA: TGTGCCAGTAGTATAAGCGTCGAGACAGGTAGGGCTTTCTTT

D gene: NA
V gene: TRBV5-1
J gene: TRBJ1-2
clone size: NA
CDR3 protein: CASSKDSYGYTF
CDR3 DNA: TGCGCCAGCAGTAAAGACAGCTATGGCTACACCTTC

D gene: NA
V gene: TRBV6-5
J gene: TRBJ1-5
clone size: few
CDR3 protein: CASSYQYDSSNQPQHF
CDR3 DNA: TGTGCCAGCAGTTACCAATACGACAGTAGCAATCAGCCCCAGCATTTT

D gene: NA
V gene: TRBV11-2
J gene: TRBJ1-1
clone size: NA
CDR3 protein: CASSLKLNTEAFF
CDR3 DNA: TGTGCCAGCAGCTTAAAGCTGAACACTGAAGCTTTCTTT

D gene: TRBD2
V gene: TRBV6-5
J gene: TRBJ2-3
clone size: NA
CDR3 protein: CASSLISGGPDTQYF
CDR3 DNA: TGTGCCAGCAGCCTAATAAGCGGGGGCCCGGATACGCAGTATTTT

D gene: NA
V gene: TRBV27
J gene: TRBJ1-1
clone size: NA
CDR3 protein: CASSLFGRYTEAFF
CDR3 DNA: TGTGCCAGCAGTTTATTTGGGAGGTACACTGAAGCTTTCTTT

D gene: NA
V gene: TRBV6-1
J gene: TRBJ1-2
clone size: NA
CDR3 protein: CASSDRTPNYGYTF
CDR3 DNA: TGTGCCAGCAGTGATAGGACTCCTAACTATGGCTACACCTTC

D gene: TRBD1
V gene: TRBV30
J gene: TRBJ2-7
clone size: NA
CDR3 protein: CAWSGPGQGSYEQYF
CDR3 DNA: TGTGCCTGGAGTGGCCCGGGACAGGGCTCCTACGAGCAGTACTTC

D gene: TRBD1
V gene: TRBV28
J gene: TRBJ1-1
clone size: NA
CDR3 protein: CASRTGGTEAFF
CDR3 DNA: TGTGCCAGCAGAACAGGGGGAACTGAAGCTTTCTTT

D gene: NA
V gene: TRBV11-2
J gene: TRBJ2-3
clone size: NA
CDR3 protein: CASSKNTGNTQYF
CDR3 DNA: TGTGCCAGCAGCAAAAACACCGGGAATACGCAGTATTTT

D gene: NA
V gene: TRBV7-7
J gene: TRBJ2-3
clone size: NA
CDR3 protein: CASSLAGGGGTDTQYF
CDR3 DNA: TGTGCTAGCAGCTTAGCGGGCGGGGGCGGCACAGATACGCAGTATTTT

D gene: NA
V gene: TRBV7-9
J gene: TRBJ1-2
clone size: NA
CDR3 protein: CASSNYAGYTF
CDR3 DNA: TGTGCCAGCAGCAACTACGCCGGCTACACCTTC

D gene: NA
V gene: TRBV5-1
J gene: TRBJ1-4
clone size: NA
CDR3 protein: CASSLAEWGRSLNEKLFF
CDR3 DNA: TGCGCCAGCAGCTTGGCCGAGTGGGGGCGTAGCCTAAATGAAAAACTGTTTTTT

D gene: NA
V gene: TRBV30
J gene: TRBJ2-5
clone size: once
CDR3 protein: CAWSGPWGVGIQYF
CDR3 DNA: TGTGCCTGGAGTGGGCCCTGGGGAGTTGGGATCCAGTACTTC

D gene: TRBD1
V gene: TRBV2
J gene: TRBJ1-6
clone size: NA
CDR3 protein: CASSKDRFNSPLHF
CDR3 DNA: TGTGCCAGCAGCAAGGACAGGTTTAATTCACCCCTCCACTTT

D gene: TRBD1
V gene: TRBV6-6
J gene: TRBJ2-6
clone size: few
CDR3 protein: CATQLGTAGANVLTF
CDR3 DNA: TGTGCCACCCAATTGGGGACAGCTGGGGCCAACGTCCTGACTTTC

D gene: TRBD1
V gene: TRBV3-1/TRBV3-2
J gene: TRBJ1-2
clone size: NA
CDR3 protein: CASSGKTGVSDGYTF
CDR3 DNA: TGTGCCAGCAGCGGAAAGACAGGGGTGAGCGATGGCTACACCTTC

D gene: TRBD2
V gene: TRBV18
J gene: TRBJ2-4
clone size: NA
CDR3 protein: CASSPLTSGGPGTKNIQYF
CDR3 DNA: TGTGCCAGCTCACCACTAACTAGCGGGGGGCCCGGTACGAAAAACATTCAGTACTTC

D gene: TRBD1
V gene: TRBV6-5
J gene: TRBJ1-4
clone size: NA
CDR3 protein: CASKLETGVGEKLFF
CDR3 DNA: TGTGCCAGCAAACTAGAAACAGGGGTCGGGGAAAAACTGTTTTTT

D gene: TRBD2
V gene: TRBV7-9
J gene: TRBJ2-2
clone size: NA
CDR3 protein: CASRTSGGATGELFF
CDR3 DNA: TGTGCCAGCCGAACTAGCGGGGGGGCAACCGGGGAGCTGTTTTTT

D gene: NA
V gene: TRBV15
J gene: TRBJ1-2
clone size: few
CDR3 protein: CATSRWREGRGYTF
CDR3 DNA: TGTGCCACCAGCAGATGGCGGGAGGGTCGTGGCTACACCTTC

D gene: NA
V gene: TRBV19
J gene: TRBJ1-5
clone size: once
CDR3 protein: CASSIAGGLSNQPQHF
CDR3 DNA: TGTGCCAGTAGTATCGCGGGCGGACTTAGCAATCAGCCCCAGCATTTT

D gene: NA
V gene: TRBV19
J gene: TRBJ2-1
clone size: NA
CDR3 protein: CASSPRGRGGRNEQFF
CDR3 DNA: TGTGCCAGTAGTCCCCGTGGGCGGGGCGGTCGCAATGAGCAGTTCTTC

D gene: TRBD1
V gene: TRBV30
J gene: TRBJ2-5
clone size: once
CDR3 protein: CAGDRGGETQYF
CDR3 DNA: TGTGCCGGGGACAGGGGAGGAGAGACCCAGTACTTC

D gene: NA
V gene: TRBV7-9
J gene: TRBJ1-4
clone size: NA
CDR3 protein: CASSVRGGKNEKLFF
CDR3 DNA: TGTGCCAGCAGCGTCCGTGGGGGGAAGAATGAAAAACTGTTTTTT

D gene: NA
V gene: TRBV6-5
J gene: TRBJ1-5
clone size: NA
CDR3 protein: CASRYQAGQPQHF
CDR3 DNA: TGTGCCAGCAGATACCAGGCGGGCCAGCCCCAGCATTTT

D gene: TRBD1
V gene: TRBV30
J gene: TRBJ1-4
clone size: NA
CDR3 protein: CAWSPGGTGSEKLFF
CDR3 DNA: TGTGCCTGGAGCCCCGGAGGGACAGGGAGCGAAAAACTGTTTTTT